Following are 22 T cell receptor beta chains from one sample sequenced in a study of T cell responses to AZD1222 COVID-19 vaccine. Assay used: immunoSEQ multiplex PCR; TCRdb lists only in-frame clones, some missing. The repertoire holds fewer than 200,000 clones, with 90% to 95% as singletons. Specimen: peripheral blood, collected on day 0 of MenACWY control vaccination. The receptor source for this set is an adult in good health.

The gene calls are TRBV7-9 and TRBJ1-1; 7 positions match TRBD1. V shed 8 bases, J shed 0 bases, and the junction held 0 bases outside the gene matches. The germline CDR1 and CDR2 sequences are SEHNR and FQNEAQ (reference sequence). The CDR3 length is 12 residues. The CDR3 DNA reads as TGTGCCAGCGGGACAGTGAACACTGAAGCTTTCTTT. This encodes CASGTVNTEAFF.

The chain has TRBV6-1 and TRBJ2-7, with D perhaps TRBD1 or TRBD2 (5 bases each). The CDR3 sequence is 14 residues long. The V gene's germline CDR1 is MNHNS and CDR2 SASEGT. With 2 bases removed from V and 7 bases from J, the gap between germline ends came to 15 bases. The CDR3 bases are TGTGCCAGCAGTGAAACGCCGGGACCAAAAGAGCAGTACTTC. It is translated as CASSETPGPKEQYF.

The chain carries TRBV11-2 and TRBJ1-5, with D tentatively TRBD1 (6 bases). This CDR3 has 15 amino acids. The germline CDR1 and CDR2 sequences are SGHAT and FQNNGV. V was pared by 1 base and J by 2 bases, with 9 bases between. The CDR3 sequence is CASSLGGAGNQPQHF. As DNA, the CDR3 is TGTGCCAGCAGCTTAGGGGGGGCCGGCAATCAGCCCCAGCATTTT.

V gene TRBV12-3 or TRBV12-4 combines with J gene TRBJ1-1, with D unclear. Trimming took 5 bases from V and 3 from J, leaving 10 bases between them. This CDR3 is built from 13 residues. The CDR3 nucleotides read TGTGCCAGCAGTCTCTGGGTTGACACTGAAGCTTTCTTT. It encodes CASSLWVDTEAFF.

V is TRBV7-9 and J is TRBJ1-2; TRBD1 might be the D (6 bases). Germline CDR1 and CDR2: SEHNR and FQNEAQ (reference sequence). This CDR3 is built from 13 residues. Trimming pared 5 bases from V and 5 bases from J, leaving 12 bases between. As DNA, the CDR3 is TGTGCCAGCAGCCCCGGACAGATTTATGGCTACACCTTC. This codes for CASSPGQIYGYTF. The full variable domain, its missing parts supplied by reference TRBV7-9 and TRBJ1-2, is DTGVSQNPRHKITKRGQNVTFRCDPISEHNRLYWYRQTLGQGPEFLTYFQNEAQLEKSRLLSDRFSAERPKGSFSTLEIQRTEQGDSAMYLCASSPGQIYGYTFGSGTRLTVV.

The genes are TRBV14 and TRBJ2-7; 8 nucleotides align to TRBD1. J lost 3 bases, V lost 3 bases, and 7 bases had no gene match. CDR3 size: 15 residues. The germline V gene has CDR1 SGHDN and CDR2 FVKESK. CDR3 DNA: TGTGCCAGCAGCCACGTCGGGACAGGAGGCTACGAGCAGTACTTC. Its translation: CASSHVGTGGYEQYF.

The chain carries TRBV19 and TRBJ1-4; the D is unclear. V lost 7 bases and J lost 0, with 15 bases in between. Looked up from germline, CDR1 is LNHDA and CDR2 is SQIVND (reference sequence). This CDR3 has 16 residues. The CDR3: CASKRNSASTNEKLFF. CDR3 DNA: TGTGCCAGTAAGCGTAACAGCGCCTCAACTAATGAAAAACTGTTTTTT.

As concerns this clone: An end of the junction does not agree with germline; a read error may underlie this. The chain combines TRBV7-9 with TRBJ2-7; D might be TRBD2 (5 bases). The CDR3 contains 16 residues. The V gene's germline CDR1 is SEHNR and CDR2 FQNEAQ (reference sequence). CDR3 region: CASNLSGRGKINEQYF. Written as DNA, the CDR3 is TGTGCCAGCAACTTAAGTGGCCGGGGAAAGATAAACGAGCAGTACTTC.

The gene calls are TRBV5-6 and TRBJ2-7; D is possibly TRBD1 (6 bases). Germline V gene sequence: CDR1 SGHDT, CDR2 YYEEEE. The germline V and J ends were trimmed by 0 bases and 4 bases, with 11 bases remaining between them. The CDR3 spans 14 residues. As DNA, the CDR3 is TGTGCCAGCAGCTTGGGAGGGGGAACGTACGAGCAGTACTTC. It yields the protein CASSLGGGTYEQYF.

The rearrangement uses TRBV10-3 and TRBJ2-7; D might be TRBD1 (5 bases). The CDR3 loop spans 12 amino acids. V was clipped by 9 bases and J by 2 bases, with 11 bases between them. Germline V lookup: CDR1 ENHRY, CDR2 SYGVKD. CDR3 in amino acids: CAIKPDTYEQYF. CDR3 bases: TGTGCCATTAAACCGGACACCTACGAGCAGTACTTC.

V gene TRBV27 combines with J gene TRBJ2-7; no clear D. Trimming stripped 4 bases from V and 3 bases from J, with 4 bases between. This CDR3 is 11 amino acids long. Germline CDR1 reads MNHEY; CDR2 reads SMNVEV (reference sequence). CDR3 coding DNA: TGTGCCAGCAGTTGGGGCTACGAGCAGTACTTC. This encodes CASSWGYEQYF.

The chain employs TRBV4-1 and TRBJ2-7; D remains unclear. V lost 7 bases, J lost 6 bases, and 16 bases lay in between. Germline-derived CDR1 and CDR2 are MGHRA and YSYEKL. This CDR3 is built from 13 residues. The DNA for the CDR3 is TGCGCCAGCATGGCATCAAGGGTAATCGAGCAGTACTTC. Its translation: CASMASRVIEQYF.

This chain joins TRBV18 and TRBJ1-1; no clear D. The length of the CDR3 is 13 residues. Germline V gene sequence: CDR1 KGHSH, CDR2 LQKENI. Trimming removed 2 bases from V and 3 bases from J, with 7 bases in between. The CDR3 region is CASSPGRDTEAFF. The CDR3 DNA follows: TGTGCCAGCTCACCAGGGAGGGACACTGAAGCTTTCTTT.

This chain joins TRBV3-1 (or the pseudogene TRBV3-2) and TRBJ2-7, with a possible D match to TRBD1 (6 bases). This CDR3 comprises 15 residues. Trimming left V 0 bases short and J 4 bases short, with 13 bases between. Germline CDR1 reads LGHDT; CDR2 reads YNNKEL (reference sequence). Written as DNA, the CDR3 is TGTGCCAGCAGCCAAGATCGGGACAACCATTACGAGCAGTACTTC. Its translation is CASSQDRDNHYEQYF.

This sequence joins TRBV15 and TRBJ1-2; the match to TRBD1 covers 8 bases. The J segment lost 4 bases and the V segment lost 0 bases, leaving 10 bases of the junction unmatched. The CDR3 loop spans 17 amino acids. Germline lookup yields CDR1 LNHNV and CDR2 YYDKDF (reference sequence). The CDR3 spells CATSRDSAEDRAYGYTF. The CDR3 DNA follows: TGTGCCACCAGCAGAGATTCCGCGGAGGACAGGGCCTATGGCTACACCTTC. The complete variable domain, with remaining parts taken from reference TRBV15 and TRBJ1-2, reads DAMVIQNPRYQVTQFGKPVTLSCSQTLNHNVMYWYQQKSSQAPKLLFHYYDKDFNNEADTPDNFQSRRPNTSFCFLDIRSPGLGDTAMYLCATSRDSAEDRAYGYTFGSGTRLTVV.

Turning to this clone: The sample has other DNA sequences that encode this CDR3 too. The CDR3 loop reads CSASSGPGNEQFF. CDR3 coding DNA: TGCAGTGCTAGTTCAGGACCCGGCAATGAGCAGTTCTTC. This rearrangement joins TRBV20-1 to TRBJ2-1; unclear D gene. Germline CDR1 DFQATT, CDR2 SNEGSKA (reference sequence). Trimming shortened V by 3 bases and J by 6 bases, and 12 bases separated the two germline ends. This CDR3 has 13 amino acids.

This chain joins TRBV6-2 or TRBV6-3 and TRBJ1-3; D uncertain. Between the trimmed V and J ends, which lost 4 bases and 7 bases, there was a span of 14 bases. This CDR3 comprises 14 residues. Germline loops: CDR1 MNHEY, CDR2 SVGEGT. The CDR3 DNA follows: TGTGCCAGCAGTTGGGCCCCAGAGCGGAACACCATATATTTT. It encodes CASSWAPERNTIYF.

This chain connects TRBV25-1 to TRBJ1-6; D is ambiguous. Per germline, CDR1 MGHDK and CDR2 SYGVNS. This CDR3 region has 13 residues. Trimming removed 2 bases from V and 4 bases from J, with 3 bases in between. The CDR3 protein is CASSEQYNSPLHF. The CDR3 DNA sequence: TGTGCCAGCAGTGAACAGTATAATTCACCCCTCCACTTT.

CDR3 DNA sequence: TGCAGTGCTAGTTGGGTAGCGGGAGGAGAGACCCAGTACTTC. Protein product: CSASWVAGGETQYF. This sequence joins TRBV20-1 and TRBJ2-5; 10 bases agree with TRBD2. Germline lookup yields CDR1 DFQATT and CDR2 SNEGSKA (reference sequence). The CDR3 extends over 14 amino acids. With V trimmed by 3 bases and J by 4 bases, 5 bases remained unmatched.

The chain combines TRBV25-1 with TRBJ1-1; D is unclear. V was trimmed by 3 bases and J by 10 bases, leaving 12 bases between them. Per germline, CDR1 MGHDK and CDR2 SYGVNS. The CDR3 covers 12 residues. The CDR3, as DNA: TGTGCCAGCAGTGACTACTCCGTCTCAGCTTTCTTT. Translation: CASSDYSVSAFF.

The rearrangement joins TRBV9 to TRBJ2-1; D remains ambiguous. The ends were cut back, 0 bases at V and 4 bases at J, with 11 bases in the middle. The CDR3 spans 15 residues. CDR1 is SGDLS, CDR2 YYNGEE, per germline. The chain's CDR3 is CASSVDQALYNEQFF. CDR3 bases: TGTGCCAGCAGCGTAGATCAGGCCCTATACAATGAGCAGTTCTTC.

The chain recombines TRBV7-8 with TRBJ1-1; D uncertain. The V gene lost 4 bases and the J gene lost 8 bases, with 5 bases spanning the gap. Germline-derived CDR1 and CDR2 are SGHVS and FQNEAQ. This CDR3 has 10 amino acids. The CDR3 is CASSSTEAFF. CDR3 sequence (DNA): TGTGCCAGCAGCTCGACAGAAGCTTTCTTT.